This T cell receptor (beta chain) emerged from a study of ipilimumab plus nivolumab after autologous stem cell transplantation. The wider study: Typical patient got a handful of ipilimumab doses and 7 or 8 nivolumab doses (median). The DLBCL group included primary refractory and relapsed cases. Study-level points and caveats: Per the authors, repertoire, Treg and microbiota data justify further study.

Concerning this clone: Its cognate antigen is unknown.

The germline gives CDR1 MGHDK, CDR2 SYGVNS. Trimming left V 4 bases short and J 1 base short, with 1 base between. The CDR3 totals 11 residues. Sequencing used immunoSEQ multiplex PCR; TCRdb keeps in-frame clones, though not all of them. The table records some 25,000 clones, about 86% of them present only once. Starting 14 to 28 days after autologous transplant, ipilimumab 1 mg/kg was given. The V and J genes are TRBV25-1 and TRBJ2-5; D gene unclear. This sequence originates from a male donor with diffuse large B-cell lymphoma. Here the sequenced sample was PBMCs, taken in a trial of ipilimumab plus nivolumab as post-transplant consolidation. DNA for the CDR3: TGTGCCAGCAGTGGCCAAGAGACCCAGTACTTC. Its translation is CASSGQETQYF.